The 11 T cell receptor beta chains given below trace back to one sample, sequenced in a study of blood T cell repertoires in COVID-19. Sequenced by immunoSEQ multiplex PCR; TCRdb stores in-frame clones only, minus some. The sample shows 250,000 to 350,000 clones, around nine tenths of them seen only once. Sequencing was performed on peripheral blood. The receptors originated from a woman aged 25 to 39 with COVID-19, enrolled during active disease.

The rearrangement uses TRBV4-3 and TRBJ2-5; possibly TRBD2 for D (6 bases). The germline CDR1 and CDR2 sequences are LGHNA and YSLEER. This CDR3 region has 14 residues. V was clipped by 0 bases and J by 4 bases, with 9 bases between them. The CDR3 DNA reads as TGCGCCAGCAGCCAAGATCGAGCGGGAGAGACCCAGTACTTC. Protein product: CASSQDRAGETQYF.

The chain couples TRBV2 to TRBJ2-5, with 7 bases identical to TRBD1. The V gene end was trimmed by 5 bases and the J gene end by 5 bases; junction bases not matched to a gene: 2. The CDR3 length is 12 residues. Germline V gives CDR1 SNHLY, CDR2 FYNNEI. DNA for the CDR3: TGTGCCAGCAGTAGACAGGGTGAGACCCAGTACTTC. Its protein product is CASSRQGETQYF.

The chain has TRBV25-1 and TRBJ2-5, with D unresolved. This CDR3 has 14 amino acids. Trimming left V 2 bases short and J 1 base short, with 8 bases between. From germline, CDR1 is MGHDK and CDR2 SYGVNS. CDR3 bases: TGTGCCAGCAGTGAAAGCCGTAGCCAAGAGACCCAGTACTTC. Its translation: CASSESRSQETQYF.

The chain couples TRBV3-1 (or the pseudogene TRBV3-2) to TRBJ2-2; D remains unclear. The CDR3 contains 16 residues. V was clipped by 0 bases and J by 2 bases, with 10 bases between them. CDR1 is LGHDT, CDR2 YNNKEL, per germline (reference sequence). The CDR3 protein is CASSQDKTFNTGELFF. CDR3 nucleotide sequence: TGTGCCAGCAGCCAAGATAAGACTTTCAACACCGGGGAGCTGTTTTTT.

The chain uses TRBV19 and TRBJ1-2, with 9 bases matching TRBD1. The CDR3 runs to 15 residues. J was trimmed by 7 bases and V by 3 bases; bases with no gene match: 9. The V gene's germline CDR1 is LNHDA and CDR2 SQIVND (reference sequence). DNA for the CDR3: TGTGCCAGTAGTATTACCCCGGACAGGGGTTTTGGCTACACCTTC. This translates into CASSITPDRGFGYTF.

The chain joins TRBV6-5 to TRBJ2-2; 7 positions match TRBD2. Germline V gives CDR1 MNHEY, CDR2 SVGAGI. The V segment lost 10 bases and the J segment 0 bases; nucleotides outside the gene matches: 2. The CDR3 has 13 amino acids. This CDR3 reads CATTSANTGELFF. In DNA, the CDR3 is TGTGCCACCACTAGCGCGAACACCGGGGAGCTGTTTTTT.

This clone was recorded only once. The chain uses TRBV7-2 and TRBJ1-6; possibly TRBD1 for D (6 bases). V was shortened by 3 bases and J by 9 bases, with 9 bases between the two germline ends. The germline V gene has CDR1 SGHTA and CDR2 FQGNSA. The CDR3 length is 13 residues. The CDR3 bases are TGTGCCAGCAGCTTCAAAGGGGGTTCACCCCTCCACTTT. It yields the protein CASSFKGGSPLHF. Full variable domain (missing parts from reference TRBV7-2 and TRBJ1-6): GAGVSQSPSNKVTEKGKDVELRCDPISGHTALYWYRQSLGQGLEFLIYFQGNSAPDKSGLPSDRFSAERTGGSVSTLTIQRTQQEDSAVYLCASSFKGGSPLHFGNGTRLTVT.

The J gene is TRBJ1-2, the V gene TRBV6-6; D is perhaps TRBD1 (5 bases). The CDR3 loop spans 13 amino acids. V was clipped by 2 bases and J by 6 bases, with 10 bases between them. CDR1 MNHNY and CDR2 SVGAGI come from the germline V gene (reference sequence). CDR3 in amino acids: CASSYDRGDGYTF. In DNA, the CDR3 is TGTGCCAGCAGTTACGACCGGGGGGATGGCTACACCTTC.

This clone has more than one count but fewer than ten. V and J are TRBV7-3 and TRBJ1-2; possibly TRBD1 for D (5 bases). The germline CDR1 and CDR2 sequences are SGHTA and FQGTGA. V was pared by 0 bases and J by 8 bases, with 16 bases between. The CDR3 runs to 15 residues. The chain's CDR3 is CASSLTPGPTGGYTF. The CDR3 nucleotides are TGTGCCAGCAGCTTAACTCCAGGGCCAACCGGGGGCTACACCTTC.

The rearrangement uses TRBV11-2 and TRBJ2-7; 11 nucleotides agree with TRBD2. The CDR3 covers 16 residues. CDR1 SGHAT and CDR2 FQNNGV come from the germline V gene. Trimming at V came to 2 bases and at J to 2 bases, leaving 5 bases not matched to a gene. DNA for the CDR3: TGTGCCAGCAGCTTATCCGGGACTAGCGGAGCCTACGAGCAGTACTTC. The encoded protein is CASSLSGTSGAYEQYF. Together with reference TRBV11-2 and TRBJ2-7, the CDR3 gives the full variable domain: EAGVAQSPRYKIIEKRQSVAFWCNPISGHATLYWYQQILGQGPKLLIQFQNNGVVDDSQLPKDRFSAERLKGVDSTLKIQPAKLEDSAVYLCASSLSGTSGAYEQYFGPGTRLTVT.

Here the CDR3 DNA reads TGTGCCAGCAGCTTCGGTAGGACAGGCGAGCAGTTCTTC. Protein: CASSFGRTGEQFF. V and J are TRBV11-2 and TRBJ2-1, with TRBD1 matching over 7 bases. V was pared by 3 bases and J by 10 bases, with 6 bases of the junction left unmatched. Germline assignment: CDR1 SGHAT and CDR2 FQNNGV. The length of the CDR3 is 13 residues.